This TCR beta chain was found in a study of Ad26.COV2.S vaccination and SARS-CoV-2 variants. This table comes from immunoSEQ multiplex PCR, and its TCRdb copy is limited to in-frame clones, with some not included. This table holds about 320,000 clones, just under 85% found once. This CDR3 comprises 13 residues. V lost 7 bases and J lost 3; bases outside the gene matches: 1. Germline CDR1 reads LNHDA; CDR2 reads SQIVND (reference sequence). Treatment reported: 15 to 20 received Ad26.COV2.S at low or high dose, single or two shots; 5 received placebo; per-sample allocation not given. Material that was analyzed had been drawn on day 63 after the first vaccine or placebo injection.

Sample: peripheral blood, taken in a trial of Ad26.COV2.S vaccine versus placebo. V is TRBV19 and J is TRBJ2-3; 10 nucleotides match TRBD1. The sequence derives from a person aged 18-60 years who received the Ad26.COV2.S COVID-19 vaccine or a placebo. The CDR3 DNA follows: TGTGCCAGTAAGGGACAGGGGACAGATACGCAGTATTTT. Translating it yields CASKGQGTDTQYF.